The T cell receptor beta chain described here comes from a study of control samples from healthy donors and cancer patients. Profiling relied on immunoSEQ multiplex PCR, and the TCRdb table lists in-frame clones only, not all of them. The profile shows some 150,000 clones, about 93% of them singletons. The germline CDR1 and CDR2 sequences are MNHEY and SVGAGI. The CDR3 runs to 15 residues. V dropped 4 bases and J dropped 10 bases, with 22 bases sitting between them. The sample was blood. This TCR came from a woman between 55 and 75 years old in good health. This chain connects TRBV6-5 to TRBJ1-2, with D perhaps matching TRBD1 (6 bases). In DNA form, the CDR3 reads TGTGCCAGCAGTTCGTTTACAGGGCCCGGTGACTTCTACACCTTC. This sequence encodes CASSSFTGPGDFYTF.